This T cell receptor (beta chain) is from a study of T cells after yellow fever vaccination. For the study at large: Where fractions had low cell numbers, libraries were prepared from them with the SMART-Seq v4 Ultra Low Input RNA kit.

Synthesis of TCR cDNA relied on 5'RACE template switching, which attached a universal primer site and UMIs. TCRdb passed the 5' RACE reads through MiXCR, listing each CDR3 protein once. The sample contains 50,000 to 65,000 distinct CDR3 sequences, approximately 7% of which appear only once. This CDR3 has 17 amino acids. V was clipped by 2 bases and J by 3 bases; unmatched bases: 10. Germline loops: CDR1 ENHRY, CDR2 SYGVKD. Study-wide results and limits: Among all clonotypes, a small share was observed in both CD4 and CD8 compartments.

The clonotype was recovered from a man aged 18 to 30 who received the YFV17D yellow fever vaccine. The chain links TRBV10-3 to TRBJ2-1, with TRBD1 identical over 7 bases. The specimen was CD8+ T cells not binding an NS4B(214-222) dextramer, sorted from PBMCs, collected roughly 45 days after the first yellow fever vaccination. The chain's CDR3 is CAISETIQGPGYNEQFF. CDR3 in DNA: TGTGCCATCAGTGAGACCATACAGGGGCCCGGCTACAATGAGCAGTTCTTC.